This T cell receptor beta chain was recovered during a study of cytomegalovirus exposure and HLA in healthy donors. Broader study findings: CMV antigen specificity of a few CMV-associated chains was confirmed in vitro. Per a prior analysis, the majority of TCR beta V segments were productive roughly 87% or roughly 30% of the time. More clonal expansion characterized HLA-associated TCR beta chains than equally common others in a later analysis.

Vbeta (60) and Jbeta (13) primers were used in the PCR. As processed by the authors: The count from a later analysis was 70 million to 85 million unique TCR beta chains, around 10 million of them shared. This table comes from immunoSEQ multiplex PCR, and its TCRdb copy is limited to in-frame clones, with some not included. V and J calls and clone size are as listed in that table; D and trimming were resolved from the DNA. The table has under 150,000 clones, approximately 84% seen once. V gave up 6 bases and J gave up 2 bases, with 17 bases separating them. The germline CDR1 and CDR2 sequences are MNHEY and SVGAGI. The CDR3 length is 15 residues. About this clone itself: The antigen is undetermined.

The receptor was isolated from a man aged 25 to 40 in good health and CMV-seropositive. Sequencing input: PBMCs. The chain links TRBV6-5 to TRBJ2-7; no clear D gene. The CDR3 DNA sequence: TGTGCCAGCAGCCAAAGACCATTCGACACCTACGAGCAGTACTTC. Encoded protein: CASSQRPFDTYEQYF.